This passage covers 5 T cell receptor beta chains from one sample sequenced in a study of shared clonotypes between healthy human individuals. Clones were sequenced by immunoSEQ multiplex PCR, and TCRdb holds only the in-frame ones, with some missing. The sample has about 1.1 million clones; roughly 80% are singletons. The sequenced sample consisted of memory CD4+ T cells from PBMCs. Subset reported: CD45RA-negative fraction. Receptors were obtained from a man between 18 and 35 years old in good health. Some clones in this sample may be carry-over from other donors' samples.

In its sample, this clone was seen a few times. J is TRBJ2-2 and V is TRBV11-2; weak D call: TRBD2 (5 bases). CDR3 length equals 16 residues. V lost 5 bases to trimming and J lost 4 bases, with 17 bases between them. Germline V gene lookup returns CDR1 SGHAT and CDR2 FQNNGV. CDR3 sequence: CASSDLAGRITGELFF. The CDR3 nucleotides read TGTGCCAGCAGCGACCTCGCGGGCAGGATCACCGGGGAGCTGTTTTTT.

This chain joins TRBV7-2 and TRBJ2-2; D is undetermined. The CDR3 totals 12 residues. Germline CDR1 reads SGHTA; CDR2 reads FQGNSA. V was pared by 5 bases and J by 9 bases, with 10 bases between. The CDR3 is CASSPPGRELFF. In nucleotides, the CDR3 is TGTGCCAGCAGCCCCCCGGGCCGGGAGCTGTTTTTT.

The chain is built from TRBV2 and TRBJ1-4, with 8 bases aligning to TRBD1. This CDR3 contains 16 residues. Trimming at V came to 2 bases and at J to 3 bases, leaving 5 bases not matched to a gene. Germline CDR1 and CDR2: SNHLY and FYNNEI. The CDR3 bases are TGTGCCAGCAGTGAAACAGGGGGTCGGGCTAATGAAAAACTGTTTTTT. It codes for CASSETGGRANEKLFF.

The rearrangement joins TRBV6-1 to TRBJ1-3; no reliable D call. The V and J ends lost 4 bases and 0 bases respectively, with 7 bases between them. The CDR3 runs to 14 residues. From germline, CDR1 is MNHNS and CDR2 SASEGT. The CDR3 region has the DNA TGTGCCAGCAGTGCGTTATTCTCTGGAAACACCATATATTTT. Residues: CASSALFSGNTIYF.

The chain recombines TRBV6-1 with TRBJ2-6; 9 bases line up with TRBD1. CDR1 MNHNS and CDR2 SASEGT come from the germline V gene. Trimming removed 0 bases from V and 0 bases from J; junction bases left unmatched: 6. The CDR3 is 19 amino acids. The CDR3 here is CASSEAAGQGISGANVLTF. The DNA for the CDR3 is TGTGCCAGCAGTGAAGCGGCAGGACAGGGGATCTCTGGGGCCAACGTCCTGACTTTC.